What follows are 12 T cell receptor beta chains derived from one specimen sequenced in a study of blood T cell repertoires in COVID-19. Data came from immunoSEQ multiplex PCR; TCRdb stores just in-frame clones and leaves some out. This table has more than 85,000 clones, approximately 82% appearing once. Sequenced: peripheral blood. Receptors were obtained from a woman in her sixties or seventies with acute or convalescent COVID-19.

The CDR3 region is CASSQTALNFNQPQHF. CDR3 DNA: TGCGCCAGCAGCCAGACAGCGCTCAATTTCAATCAGCCCCAGCATTTT. The J gene is TRBJ1-5, the V gene TRBV4-1; weak D call: TRBD1 (5 bases). CDR3 size: 16 residues. Trimming took off 3 bases at V and 3 bases at J, with 15 bases between the two ends. Germline V gene lookup returns CDR1 MGHRA and CDR2 YSYEKL.

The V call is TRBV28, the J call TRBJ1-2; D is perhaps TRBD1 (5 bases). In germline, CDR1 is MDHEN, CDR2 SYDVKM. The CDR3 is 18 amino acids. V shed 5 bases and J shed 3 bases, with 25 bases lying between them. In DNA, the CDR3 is TGTGCCAGCAGTGGACCCTTGAGCCGAACGGGGGGACACTATGGCTACACCTTC. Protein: CASSGPLSRTGGHYGYTF.

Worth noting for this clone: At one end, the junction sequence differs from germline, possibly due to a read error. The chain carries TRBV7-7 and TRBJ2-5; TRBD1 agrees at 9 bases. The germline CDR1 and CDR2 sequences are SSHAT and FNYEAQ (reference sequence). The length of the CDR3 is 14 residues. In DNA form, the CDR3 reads TGTGCTAGCAGCTTAGGGACAGGGCTTGAGACCCAGTACTTC. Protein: CASSLGTGLETQYF.

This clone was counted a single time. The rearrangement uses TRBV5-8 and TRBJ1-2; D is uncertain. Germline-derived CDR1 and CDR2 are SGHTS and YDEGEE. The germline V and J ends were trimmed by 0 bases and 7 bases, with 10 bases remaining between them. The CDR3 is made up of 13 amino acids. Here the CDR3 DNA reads TGTGCCAGCAGCTTGGCCGGGTTGGGTGGCTACACCTTC. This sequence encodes CASSLAGLGGYTF.

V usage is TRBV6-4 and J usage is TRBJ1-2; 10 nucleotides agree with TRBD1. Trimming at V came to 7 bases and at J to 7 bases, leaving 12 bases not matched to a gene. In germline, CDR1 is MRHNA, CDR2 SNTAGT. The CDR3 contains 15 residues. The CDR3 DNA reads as TGTGCCAGCAAGGGACAGGGGTCGTCGGTCAGTGGCTACACCTTC. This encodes CASKGQGSSVSGYTF.

In DNA, the CDR3 is TGTGCCAGCAGTGCAGACAGTTATGGCTACACCTTC. Its translation: CASSADSYGYTF. V and J are TRBV9 and TRBJ1-2, with D possibly matching TRBD1 (5 bases). The CDR3 is made up of 12 amino acids. Looked up from germline, CDR1 is SGDLS and CDR2 is YYNGEE. V was clipped by 5 bases and J by 5 bases, with 10 bases between them.

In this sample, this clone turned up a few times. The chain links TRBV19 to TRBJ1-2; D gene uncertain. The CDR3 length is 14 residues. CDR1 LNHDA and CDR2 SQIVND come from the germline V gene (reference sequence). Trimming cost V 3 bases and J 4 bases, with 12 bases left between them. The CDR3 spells CASSMGGQAYGYTF. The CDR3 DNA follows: TGTGCCAGTAGTATGGGAGGTCAGGCCTATGGCTACACCTTC.

The CDR3 sequence is CASSQGDRNSPLHF. The CDR3, as DNA: TGCGCCAGCAGCCAGGGGGACAGAAATTCACCCCTCCACTTT. The V gene is TRBV4-1, the J gene TRBJ1-6; 7 bases map to TRBD1. The CDR3 is made up of 14 amino acids. V was clipped by 3 bases and J by 7 bases; unmatched bases: 3. Germline V gene lookup returns CDR1 MGHRA and CDR2 YSYEKL.

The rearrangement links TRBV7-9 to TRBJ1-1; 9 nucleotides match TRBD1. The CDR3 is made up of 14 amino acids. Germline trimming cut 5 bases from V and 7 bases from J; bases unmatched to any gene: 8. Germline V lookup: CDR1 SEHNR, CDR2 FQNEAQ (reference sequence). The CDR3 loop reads CASSQGQGPHEAFF. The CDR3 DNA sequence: TGTGCCAGCAGCCAAGGACAGGGGCCGCATGAAGCTTTCTTT.

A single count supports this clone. The CDR3 DNA reads TGTGCCAGTAGTATCCCGAAGCGGGGAGCTTTCTTT. Protein product: CASSIPKRGAFF. The chain recombines TRBV19 with TRBJ1-1; no firm D call. CDR1 LNHDA and CDR2 SQIVND come from the germline V gene (reference sequence). Between the trimmed V and J ends, which lost 3 bases and 10 bases, there was a span of 12 bases. The CDR3 consists of 12 residues.

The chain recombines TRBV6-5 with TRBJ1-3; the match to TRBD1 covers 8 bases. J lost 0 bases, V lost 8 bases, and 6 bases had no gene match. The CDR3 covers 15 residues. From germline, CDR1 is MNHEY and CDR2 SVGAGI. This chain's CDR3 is CASGTGRASGNTIYF. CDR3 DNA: TGTGCCAGCGGGACAGGAAGGGCCTCTGGAAACACCATATATTTT.

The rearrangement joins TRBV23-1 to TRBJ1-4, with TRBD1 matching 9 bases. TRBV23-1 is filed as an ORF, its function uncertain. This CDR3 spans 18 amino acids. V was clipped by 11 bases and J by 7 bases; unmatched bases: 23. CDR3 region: CAERVWEETGTGFEKLFF. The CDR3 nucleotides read TGCGCCGAGAGGGTGTGGGAAGAGACCGGGACAGGGTTTGAAAAACTGTTTTTT.